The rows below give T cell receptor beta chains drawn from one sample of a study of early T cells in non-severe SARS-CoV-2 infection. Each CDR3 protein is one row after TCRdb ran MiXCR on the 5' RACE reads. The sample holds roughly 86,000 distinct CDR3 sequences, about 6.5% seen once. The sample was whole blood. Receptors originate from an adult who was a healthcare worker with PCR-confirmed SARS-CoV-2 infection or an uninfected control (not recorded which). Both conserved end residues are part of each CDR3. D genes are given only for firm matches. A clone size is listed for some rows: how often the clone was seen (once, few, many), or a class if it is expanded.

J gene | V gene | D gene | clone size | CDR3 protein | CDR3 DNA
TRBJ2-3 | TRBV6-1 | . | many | CASSESGPRTQYF | TGTGCCAGCAGTGAATCGGGACCACGTACGCAGTATTTT
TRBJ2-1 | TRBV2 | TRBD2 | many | CASSLSGRAHEQFF | TGTGCCAGCAGTCTTAGCGGGAGGGCACATGAGCAGTTCTTC
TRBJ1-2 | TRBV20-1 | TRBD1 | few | CSAPGQGNYGYTF | TGCAGTGCCCCCGGACAGGGGAATTATGGCTACACCTTC
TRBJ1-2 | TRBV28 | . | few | CATNSDSIYGYTF | TGTGCCACCAATTCAGACAGCATATATGGCTACACCTTC
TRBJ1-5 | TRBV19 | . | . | CASSIPPTGNGPQHF | TGTGCCAGTAGTATCCCCCCAACAGGGAACGGGCCCCAGCATTTT
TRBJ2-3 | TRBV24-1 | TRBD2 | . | CATSLAGDTDTQYF | TGTGCCACCAGCCTAGCGGGAGACACAGATACGCAGTATTTT
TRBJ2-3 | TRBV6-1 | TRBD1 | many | CASSEATGGQFDTQYF | TGTGCCAGCAGTGAAGCGACAGGGGGCCAATTCGATACGCAGTATTTT
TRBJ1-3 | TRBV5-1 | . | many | CASSETQSSGNTIYF | TGCGCCAGCAGCGAGACACAGAGCTCTGGAAACACCATATATTTT
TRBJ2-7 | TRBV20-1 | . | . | CSVLRPGLYEQYF | TGCAGTGTCCTCCGACCGGGACTCTACGAGCAGTACTTC
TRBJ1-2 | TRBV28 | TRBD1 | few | CASSRGDRTLWTF | TGTGCCAGCAGTCGAGGGGACAGAACTTTGTGGACCTTC
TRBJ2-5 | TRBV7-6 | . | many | CASSLPTTRQETQYF | TGTGCCAGCAGCCTACCAACGACACGGCAAGAGACCCAGTACTTC
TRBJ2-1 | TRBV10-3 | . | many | CAVGRRDIADEQFF | TGTGCCGTAGGGAGGAGGGACATTGCTGATGAGCAGTTCTTC
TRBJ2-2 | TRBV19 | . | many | CASSRAYGTGELFF | TGTGCCAGTAGTAGGGCGTACGGAACCGGGGAGCTGTTTTTT
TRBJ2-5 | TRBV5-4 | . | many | CASSPRQGGQETQYF | TGTGCCAGCAGCCCACGGCAGGGGGGCCAAGAGACCCAGTACTTC
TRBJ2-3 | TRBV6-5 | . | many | CASSYSTATDTQYF | TGTGCCAGCAGTTATTCGACCGCGACAGATACGCAGTATTTT
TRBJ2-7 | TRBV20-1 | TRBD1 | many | CSAQTGGVYEQYF | TGCAGTGCCCAGACAGGGGGGGTCTACGAGCAGTACTTC
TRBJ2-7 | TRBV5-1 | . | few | CASSPGSSRISYEQYF | TGCGCCAGCAGCCCGGGCTCTAGCAGAATCTCCTACGAGCAGTACTTC
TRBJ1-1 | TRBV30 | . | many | CAWSVWGQNTEAFF | TGTGCCTGGAGTGTGTGGGGACAGAACACTGAAGCTTTCTTT
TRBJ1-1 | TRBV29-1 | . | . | CSAETVVSEAFF | TGCAGCGCAGAGACCGTCGTCTCTGAAGCTTTCTTT
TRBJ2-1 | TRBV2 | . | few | CASSEVYSNNEQFF | TGTGCCAGCAGTGAAGTATATAGTAACAATGAGCAGTTCTTC
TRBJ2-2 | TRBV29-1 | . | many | CSVVSGGTGELFF | TGCAGCGTTGTCTCTGGGGGGACCGGGGAGCTGTTTTTT
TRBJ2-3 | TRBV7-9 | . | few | CASSLAGFLADTQYF | TGTGCCAGCAGCTTAGCCGGTTTCCTTGCAGATACGCAGTATTTT
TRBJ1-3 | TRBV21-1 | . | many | CASSTIFPGAPEILSSGNTIYF | TGTGCCAGCAGCACAATTTTCCCGGGGGCGCCCGAAATCCTGAGCTCTGGAAACACCATATATTTT
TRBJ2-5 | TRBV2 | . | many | CASSLNRGGTQYF | TGTGCCAGCAGCTTAAACAGGGGAGGGACCCAGTACTTC
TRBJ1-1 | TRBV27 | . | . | CASRKRGSNTEAFF | TGTGCCAGCAGGAAGCGGGGTTCGAACACTGAAGCTTTCTTT
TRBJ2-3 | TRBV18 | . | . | CASSPPPGRDTQYF | TGTGCCAGCTCACCCCCGCCGGGCAGGGATACGCAGTATTTT
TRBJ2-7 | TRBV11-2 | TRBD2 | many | CASSPIAGAYEQYF | TGTGCCAGCAGCCCGATTGCGGGGGCCTACGAGCAGTACTTC
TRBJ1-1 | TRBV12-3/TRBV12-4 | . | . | CASSLREEAFF | TGTGCCAGCAGTTTGCGGGAGGAAGCTTTCTTT
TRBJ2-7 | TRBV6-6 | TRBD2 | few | CASCRLAAYEQYF | TGTGCCAGCTGTAGACTAGCGGCCTACGAGCAGTACTTC
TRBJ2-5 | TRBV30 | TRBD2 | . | CAWRHSGGETQYF | TGTGCCTGGAGACATAGCGGGGGAGAGACCCAGTACTTC
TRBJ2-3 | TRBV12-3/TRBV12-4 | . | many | CASSKITDTQYF | TGTGCCAGCAGTAAGATTACAGATACGCAGTATTTT
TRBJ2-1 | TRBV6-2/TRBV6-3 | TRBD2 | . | CASSYSSGSNNEQFF | TGTGCCAGCAGTTACAGTAGCGGGAGCAACAATGAGCAGTTCTTC
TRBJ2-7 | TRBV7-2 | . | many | CASSLRYDSYEQYF | TGTGCCAGCAGCTTGAGGTATGACTCCTACGAGCAGTACTTC
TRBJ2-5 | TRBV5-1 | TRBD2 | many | CASSLDAGGAKTQYF | TGCGCCAGCAGCTTGGACGCCGGGGGGGCGAAGACCCAGTACTTC
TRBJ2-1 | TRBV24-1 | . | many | CATSDPTGSSYNEQFF | TGTGCCACCAGTGACCCTACTGGAAGCTCCTACAATGAGCAGTTCTTC
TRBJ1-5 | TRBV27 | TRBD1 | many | CASSPSPPRTGGKPQHF | TGTGCCAGCAGTCCAAGCCCTCCCCGGACAGGGGGCAAACCCCAGCATTTT
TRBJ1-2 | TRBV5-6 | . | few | CASSPGQIYYGYTF | TGTGCCAGCAGCCCCGGACAGATTTACTATGGCTACACCTTC
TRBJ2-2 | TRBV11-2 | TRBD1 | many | CASSFQTGGRTGELFF | TGTGCCAGCAGCTTCCAGACAGGGGGACGCACCGGGGAGCTGTTTTTT
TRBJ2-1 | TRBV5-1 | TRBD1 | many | CASSQTGGALNEQFF | TGCGCCAGCAGCCAGACAGGGGGCGCTTTGAATGAGCAGTTCTTC
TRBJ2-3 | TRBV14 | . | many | CASSRGADTQYF | TGTGCCAGCAGCCGAGGGGCCGATACGCAGTATTTT
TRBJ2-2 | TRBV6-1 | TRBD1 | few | CASSAGTGSTGELFF | TGTGCCAGCAGTGCCGGGACAGGGTCGACCGGGGAGCTGTTTTTT
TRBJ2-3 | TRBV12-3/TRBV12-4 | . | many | CASSFLGTDTQYF | TGTGCCAGCAGTTTTCTGGGCACAGATACGCAGTATTTT
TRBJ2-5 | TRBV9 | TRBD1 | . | CASSVEGTGVKETQYF | TGTGCCAGCAGCGTAGAAGGGACAGGGGTTAAAGAGACCCAGTACTTC
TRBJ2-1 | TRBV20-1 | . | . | CSAKSGWIDEQFF | TGCAGTGCTAAGAGCGGGTGGATCGATGAGCAGTTCTTC
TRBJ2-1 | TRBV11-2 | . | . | CASSLDQPPREQFF | TGTGCCAGCAGCTTAGACCAGCCCCCGCGCGAGCAGTTCTTC
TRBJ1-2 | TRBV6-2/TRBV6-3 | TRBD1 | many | CASSARDRENYGYTF | TGTGCCAGCAGTGCCCGGGACAGAGAGAACTATGGCTACACCTTC
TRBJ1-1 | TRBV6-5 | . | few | CASSNLQGPNTEAFF | TGTGCCAGCAGTAACTTACAGGGCCCGAACACTGAAGCTTTCTTT
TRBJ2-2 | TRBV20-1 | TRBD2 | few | CSAATSGGRGELFF | TGCAGTGCTGCCACTAGCGGGGGGCGTGGGGAGCTGTTTTTT
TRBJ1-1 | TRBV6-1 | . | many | CASSDDFRGSPSGAFF | TGTGCCAGCAGTGACGACTTCAGGGGTTCTCCCAGTGGAGCTTTCTTT
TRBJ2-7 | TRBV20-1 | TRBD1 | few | CSANSGTGRHEQYF | TGCAGTGCTAACTCCGGGACAGGGAGGCACGAGCAGTACTTC
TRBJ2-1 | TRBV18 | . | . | CASSRIKDNEQFF | TGTGCCAGCTCACGGATCAAAGACAATGAGCAGTTCTTC
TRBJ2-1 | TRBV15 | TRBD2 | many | CATSRDLAGGPGEQFF | TGTGCCACCAGCAGAGATCTTGCGGGGGGGCCGGGTGAGCAGTTCTTC
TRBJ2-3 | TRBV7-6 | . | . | CASSPTPDYHTQYF | TGTGCCAGCAGCCCGACACCGGATTATCATACGCAGTATTTT
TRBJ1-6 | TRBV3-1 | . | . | CASSLVPESPLHF | TGTGCCAGCAGCCTCGTTCCAGAGTCACCCCTCCACTTT
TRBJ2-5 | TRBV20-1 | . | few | CSAEGGRSETQYF | TGCAGTGCTGAGGGGGGCCGGTCAGAGACCCAGTACTTC
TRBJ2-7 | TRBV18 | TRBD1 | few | CASSYNPGQGSHEQYF | TGTGCCAGCTCATACAACCCGGGACAGGGGTCGCACGAGCAGTACTTC
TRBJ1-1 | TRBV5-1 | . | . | CASSLIQGPNTEAFF | TGCGCCAGCAGCTTGATTCAGGGGCCGAACACTGAAGCTTTCTTT